In this sample, the clone carrying this TCR beta chain turned up a few times. Its antigen is undetermined. Looked up from germline, CDR1 is SGHDN and CDR2 is FVKESK. There are 14 residues in the CDR3. This entry belongs to a study of blood T cells in healthy people across ages. The study, taken as a whole, reports: The diversity estimates, figures obtained from one million T cells, were considered underestimates.

Primed by a sample-barcoded 5' primer and a J-beta primer mix, a second PCR proceeded for 7 to 11 cycles. MiXCR, run by TCRdb on the 5' RACE reads, gives a single entry per CDR3 protein. This sample has around 1.5 million distinct CDR3 sequences, with roughly 32% found just once. The sample consisted of blood. V gene TRBV14 combines with J gene TRBJ2-5, with 8 bases lining up with TRBD1. The J call could be wrong; TRBJ2-7 is a better fit for the DNA end. This TCR was sampled from a woman aged 25 to 39 in good health. CDR3 DNA: TGTGCCAGCAGCCCCCAGGCAGGGGGCCGCGAGCAGTACTTC. Its protein product is CASSPQAGGREQYF.